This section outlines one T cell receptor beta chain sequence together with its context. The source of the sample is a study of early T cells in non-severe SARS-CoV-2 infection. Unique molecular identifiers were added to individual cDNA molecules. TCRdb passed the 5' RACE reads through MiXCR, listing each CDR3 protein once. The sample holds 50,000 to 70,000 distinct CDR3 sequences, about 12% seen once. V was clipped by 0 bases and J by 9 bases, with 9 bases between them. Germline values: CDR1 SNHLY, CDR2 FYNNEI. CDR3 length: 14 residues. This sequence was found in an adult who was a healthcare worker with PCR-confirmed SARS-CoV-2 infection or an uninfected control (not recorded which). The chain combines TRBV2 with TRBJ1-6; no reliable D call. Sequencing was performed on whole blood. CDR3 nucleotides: TGTGCCAGCAGTGAAGCTAGTGGAGGTTCACCCCTCCACTTT. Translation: CASSEASGGSPLHF.